These 3 T cell receptor beta chains came from one sample sequenced in a study of post-analysis software for immune sequencing data. The antigens these receptors bind are not known. Tagging with unique molecular identifiers was a feature of the TCR beta cDNA libraries. TCRdb reanalysed the PCR reads using MiXCR and keeps one entry per CDR3 protein. The sample has about 430,000 distinct CDR3 sequences; about 39% are singletons. Whole-study results and caveats: Higher frequency in patients than in controls was seen for roughly five TRBV segments, with TRBV5-6, TRBV5-1 and TRBV20-1 among them.

The sample taken for sequencing was blood. The receptors shown here come from a girl aged 2 to 10 with multiple sclerosis.

The V call is TRBV9, the J call TRBJ2-7, with 7 positions matching TRBD1. CDR3 length: 15 residues. Looked up from germline, CDR1 is SGDLS and CDR2 is YYNGEE. The ends lost 3 bases at V and 0 bases at J; junction bases unmatched: 6. CDR3 DNA sequence: TGTGCCAGCAGCGAATGGGACAGCTTCTCCTACGAGCAGTACTTC. Protein sequence: CASSEWDSFSYEQYF.

The V call is TRBV7-2, the J call TRBJ2-5; tentatively, D is TRBD1 (6 bases). The CDR3 loop spans 13 amino acids. Per germline, CDR1 SGHTA and CDR2 FQGNSA. The V end lost 7 bases, the J end lost 5 bases, and 14 bases lay between the germline ends. This CDR3 is CASTYGGTETQYF. The CDR3 DNA is TGTGCCAGCACCTATGGGGGCACGGAGACCCAGTACTTC.

This clonotype was observed a handful of times. This rearrangement joins TRBV12-3 or TRBV12-4 to TRBJ1-5; no reliable D call. Trimming removed 4 bases from V and 3 bases from J, with 13 bases in between. The length of the CDR3 is 15 residues. In nucleotides, the CDR3 is TGTGCCAGCAGTTCGACAACAGAGTACAATCAGCCCCAGCATTTT. The encoded protein is CASSSTTEYNQPQHF.